The 25 T cell receptor beta chains given below trace back to one sample, sequenced in a study of T cells in tuberculosis. Here immunoSEQ multiplex PCR was the method, and the copy in TCRdb shows in-frame clones only, minus some. The repertoire holds approximately 58,000 clones, with roughly 86% as singletons. Thawed, overnight-rested PBMC were stained with GMM-loaded CD1B tetramer, viability dye and anti-CD3, then sorted. CD1B tetramers were loaded with Rhodococcus equi-derived C32 glucose monomycolate. Sequencing input: CD1b-GMM tetramer-negative cells sorted from PBMCs. Every receptor here comes from an adult woman with latent tuberculosis.

This clone was detected once. The chain combines TRBV4-2 with TRBJ1-2; D not certain. The CDR3 contains 12 residues. CDR1 and CDR2 (germline): LGHNA, YNFKEQ. Trimming took off 0 bases at V and 8 bases at J, with 7 bases between the two ends. The CDR3 region is CASSQDYEGYTF. The CDR3 nucleotides are TGTGCCAGCAGCCAAGATTACGAGGGCTACACCTTC.

The CDR3 reads CASSLGGEKYEQYF. The CDR3 DNA sequence: TGTGCCAGCAGTTTAGGGGGGGAAAAATACGAGCAGTACTTC. The chain employs TRBV27 and TRBJ2-7; the match to TRBD2 covers 7 bases. Germline CDR1 reads MNHEY; CDR2 reads SMNVEV (reference sequence). This CDR3 spans 14 amino acids. V lost 2 bases and J lost 4; bases outside the gene matches: 5.

The chain recombines TRBV6-1 with TRBJ2-7; D may be TRBD1 (5 bases). The CDR3 totals 14 residues. Germline V gives CDR1 MNHNS, CDR2 SASEGT. V was trimmed by 4 bases and J by 3 bases, leaving 13 bases between them. The CDR3 DNA sequence: TGTGCCAGCAGTGCATTTCAGGGAATCTACGAGCAGTACTTC. It yields the protein CASSAFQGIYEQYF.

The chain has TRBV7-9 and TRBJ2-7; a possible D gene is TRBD1 (5 bases). Germline CDR1 reads SEHNR; CDR2 reads FQNEAQ (reference sequence). The CDR3 runs to 14 residues. The V end lost 5 bases, the J end lost 2 bases, and 13 bases lay between the germline ends. CDR3 bases: TGTGCCAGCAGCGTCCGACAGTCAACCTACGAGCAGTACTTC. Protein sequence: CASSVRQSTYEQYF.

This chain links TRBV5-1 with TRBJ2-5; TRBD1 matches 9 bases. This CDR3 contains 14 residues. Germline V gives CDR1 SGHRS, CDR2 YFSETQ. After removal of 4 bases from V and 1 base from J, the junction contained 2 bases not matched to a gene. The CDR3 coding sequence is TGCGCCAGCAGCACGGGACAGGGCCAAGAGACCCAGTACTTC. It is translated as CASSTGQGQETQYF.

This chain uses TRBV5-6 with TRBJ1-6, with D unclear. V lost 0 bases, J lost 7 bases, and 11 bases lay in between. The CDR3 length is 15 residues. Germline CDR1 SGHDT, CDR2 YYEEEE. As DNA, the CDR3 is TGTGCCAGCAGCTTGGTAGCATTCCCCAATTCACCCCTCCACTTT. Translating gives CASSLVAFPNSPLHF.

The V and J genes are TRBV6-6 and TRBJ2-5, with 9 bases lining up with TRBD1. Per germline, CDR1 MNHNY and CDR2 SVGAGI (reference sequence). Unmatched junction bases numbered 6, after V lost 4 bases and J lost 3 bases. This CDR3 region has 15 residues. The chain's CDR3 is CASSFRQGVKETQYF. CDR3 coding DNA: TGTGCCAGCAGTTTCCGACAGGGGGTCAAAGAGACCCAGTACTTC.

This chain connects TRBV7-9 to TRBJ1-4; tentatively, D is TRBD1 (5 bases). Germline CDR1 SEHNR, CDR2 FQNEAQ (reference sequence). The CDR3 runs to 14 residues. Trimming removed 6 bases at V and 8 bases at J, with 16 bases between. The CDR3 is CASRSDTAGEKLFF. The CDR3 DNA follows: TGTGCCAGCAGATCGGACACGGCGGGGGAAAAACTGTTTTTT.

The chain recombines TRBV18 with TRBJ2-7; 10 positions agree with TRBD1. This CDR3 spans 17 amino acids. With 4 bases clipped from V and 2 bases from J, the junction kept 11 bases outside the gene matches. Germline CDR1 is KGHSH and CDR2 is LQKENI. CDR3 sequence reads: CASSRGVGTGATYEQYF. CDR3 nucleotides: TGTGCCAGCTCACGAGGGGTCGGGACAGGGGCGACCTACGAGCAGTACTTC.

This chain uses TRBV10-2 with TRBJ2-7; 9 nucleotides line up with TRBD1. V shed 0 bases, J shed 7 bases, and the junction held 1 base outside the gene matches. Germline values: CDR1 WSHSY, CDR2 SAAADI. This CDR3 spans 13 amino acids. CDR3 sequence (DNA): TGCGCCAGCAGTGAGTCGACAGGGGGAGAGCAGTACTTC. Its translation is CASSESTGGEQYF.

V usage is TRBV4-1 and J usage is TRBJ2-7; TRBD2 might be the D (5 bases). There are 15 residues in the CDR3. The germline V gene encodes CDR1 MGHRA and CDR2 YSYEKL. Trimming left V 4 bases short and J 0 bases short, with 13 bases between. CDR3 DNA: TGCGCCAGCAGCCGTAGCACGAGCGGCTCCTACGAGCAGTACTTC. Translating gives CASSRSTSGSYEQYF.

The CDR3 spells CASSGRTGLDGYTF. DNA of the CDR3: TGTGCCAGCAGCGGACGAACAGGGCTGGACGGCTACACCTTC. The J gene is TRBJ1-2, the V gene TRBV9, with D possibly matching TRBD1 (6 bases). Germline CDR1 and CDR2: SGDLS and YYNGEE. V was trimmed by 3 bases and J by 8 bases, leaving 17 bases between them. The CDR3 length is 14 residues.

The gene calls are TRBV7-3 and TRBJ2-1; TRBD2 is a possible D gene (6 bases). The CDR3 has 12 amino acids. The V gene's germline CDR1 is SGHTA and CDR2 FQGTGA. V was trimmed by 3 bases and J by 9 bases, leaving 9 bases between them. CDR3 nucleotide sequence: TGTGCCAGCAGCTTTGTCGGGGGTGAGCAGTTCTTC. Translating gives CASSFVGGEQFF.

This chain joins TRBV30 and TRBJ2-2; weak D call: TRBD1 (6 bases). This CDR3 spans 17 amino acids. Germline V gives CDR1 GTSNPN, CDR2 SVGIG (reference sequence). V lost 0 bases, J lost 3 bases, and 17 bases lay in between. Here the CDR3 DNA reads TGTGCCTGGAGTGTAGGTCACAGGGTATCGTACACCGGGGAGCTGTTTTTT. Amino acid sequence: CAWSVGHRVSYTGELFF.

The rearrangement uses TRBV30 and TRBJ1-1; no firm D call. Looked up from germline, CDR1 is GTSNPN and CDR2 is SVGIG (reference sequence). V was shortened by 0 bases and J by 3 bases, with 8 bases between the two germline ends. This CDR3 comprises 13 residues. The CDR3 DNA is TGTGCCTGGAGTGTACTAAAAGACACTGAAGCTTTCTTT. Protein: CAWSVLKDTEAFF.

The chain carries TRBV2 and TRBJ1-1; D call uncertain. Per the germline V gene, CDR1 is SNHLY and CDR2 is FYNNEI. CDR3 size: 12 residues. Trimming removed 7 bases from V and 1 base from J, with 7 bases in between. DNA for the CDR3: TGTGCCAGCAATCTCGGGAACACTGAAGCTTTCTTT. This sequence encodes CASNLGNTEAFF.

The V call is TRBV5-1, the J call TRBJ1-4; 9 nucleotides agree with TRBD1. This CDR3 spans 14 amino acids. Germline assignment: CDR1 SGHRS and CDR2 YFSETQ. J gave up 12 bases and V 4 bases, and 10 bases lay outside the gene matches. CDR3 DNA sequence: TGCGCCAGCAGCCTCGGGACAGGGATGTTGGAACTGTTTTTT. Protein product: CASSLGTGMLELFF. The whole variable domain, remainder taken from reference TRBV5-1 and TRBJ1-4, is KAGVTQTPRYLIKTRGQQVTLSCSPISGHRSVSWYQQTPGQGLQFLFEYFSETQRNKGNFPGRFSGRQFSNSRSEMNVSTLELGDSALYLCASSLGTGMLELFFGSGTQLSVL.

Regarding this clone: Because it lacks the conserved phenylalanine or tryptophan at the end, this CDR3 is likely a read error. The limits of the CDR3 on the DNA are not certain, so only TCRdb's listed CDR3 is given. The rearrangement links TRBV30 to TRBJ1-1; the table's D gene call, TRBD1, was not cross checked with the DNA. The CDR3 contains 11 residues when both ends are counted. Germline CDR1 and CDR2: GTSNPN and SVGIG (reference sequence). The CDR3 sequence: CAWSSMGSTGV.

Here the CDR3 reads CASTSVNNYGYTF. The CDR3 DNA is TGTGCCAGCACCTCGGTTAATAACTATGGCTACACCTTC. The chain joins TRBV28 to TRBJ1-2; D uncertain. Trimming left V 7 bases short and J 1 base short, with 10 bases between. There are 13 residues in the CDR3. Germline loops: CDR1 MDHEN, CDR2 SYDVKM.

The J gene is TRBJ1-5, the V gene TRBV7-8; D gene uncertain. The V and J ends lost 0 bases and 7 bases respectively, with 19 bases between them. The CDR3 has 17 amino acids. CDR1 is SGHVS and CDR2 is FQNEAQ in the germline V gene. The CDR3 loop is CASSLAASVGFEQPQHF. Written as DNA, the CDR3 is TGTGCCAGCAGCTTAGCGGCGAGCGTGGGTTTCGAACAGCCCCAGCATTTT.

The chain has TRBV19 and TRBJ2-7; possibly TRBD1 for D (5 bases). Germline CDR1 reads LNHDA; CDR2 reads SQIVND (reference sequence). Deletions cut 1 base from V and 1 base from J, with 14 bases between. This CDR3 comprises 16 residues. The CDR3 DNA reads TGTGCCAGTAGTATAGGGCTAGGGGTCGATTCCTACGAGCAGTACTTC. This codes for CASSIGLGVDSYEQYF.

V gene TRBV28 combines with J gene TRBJ2-7; tentatively, D is TRBD2 (7 bases). The CDR3 consists of 17 residues. Trimming took 7 bases from V and 4 from J, leaving 26 bases between them. In germline, CDR1 is MDHEN, CDR2 SYDVKM. As DNA, the CDR3 is TGTGCCAGCACCCAAGGGGGGGGACTAAGGATATATTACGAGCAGTACTTC. It specifies CASTQGGGLRIYYEQYF.

The genes are TRBV28 and TRBJ2-3; 8 nucleotides align to TRBD1. With 6 bases clipped from V and 3 bases from J, the junction kept 11 bases outside the gene matches. Germline loops: CDR1 MDHEN, CDR2 SYDVKM. The CDR3 runs 16 residues. The CDR3 DNA reads as TGTGCCAGCAGATCCGGACAGGGTGCACGGACAGATACGCAGTATTTT. Residues: CASRSGQGARTDTQYF.

This clone has more than one count but fewer than ten. The chain couples TRBV10-3 to TRBJ2-7, with 8 bases identical to TRBD2. Looked up from germline, CDR1 is ENHRY and CDR2 is SYGVKD. The length of the CDR3 is 13 residues. J gave up 5 bases and V 7 bases, and 7 bases lay outside the gene matches. The CDR3 reads CAINRAGADEQYF. The CDR3 DNA sequence: TGTGCCATCAATCGAGCGGGAGCAGACGAGCAGTACTTC.

The rearrangement joins TRBV5-4 to TRBJ2-7; 10 bases are shared with TRBD2. The CDR3 contains 15 residues. V dropped 4 bases and J dropped 1; count of bases not matched to a gene: 5. Germline loops: CDR1 SGHNT, CDR2 YYREEE (reference sequence). CDR3 in amino acids: CASSTGTSVSYEQYF. The CDR3 coding sequence is TGTGCCAGCAGCACCGGGACTAGCGTATCCTACGAGCAGTACTTC.